This T cell receptor beta chain was observed in a study of blood T cells in healthy people across ages. Whole-study findings and limits: Percentage of naive T cells showed a strong correlation with TCR beta diversity.

Sample donors were healthy Caucasian individuals that came from Russia, aged about 6 to 100. The V gene's germline CDR1 is SEHNR and CDR2 FQNEAQ (reference sequence). This CDR3 has 18 residues. Alongside a J-beta primer mix, a sample-barcoded 5' primer served in a second PCR lasting 7 to 11 cycles. TCRdb recomputed calls from the 5' RACE reads with MiXCR, one row per CDR3 protein. The sample includes approximately 780,000 distinct CDR3 sequences, around 24% of them seen just once. Of note for this clonotype: Its target is unknown.

These sequences were also reported in another study, on T cells of mothers and their children. Per that paper: Donation involved three healthy Caucasian mothers and the six children that they had. Mothers yielded over 10 million CDR3 reads, children some 3 million each.

The chain joins TRBV7-9 to TRBJ2-5; TRBD1 might be the D (6 bases). The J call may not be correct, given that the DNA end is closer to TRBJ2-7. What was sequenced was blood. The clonotype comes from a boy between 10 and 17 years old in good health. The CDR3, as DNA: TGTGCCAGCAGCTTAGTATTGGTGGGGGCGAATCCCACCGACGAGCAGTACTTC. Amino acids: CASSLVLVGANPTDEQYF.